Listed here is a single T cell receptor beta chain. This entry comes from a study of blood T cell repertoires in COVID-19. Across the study: PBMCs, B-cell-depleted T cells, or T cells were the source of the cDNA or gDNA that made up the material.

In the study's own analysis: The assay estimated nucleated cells by amplifying reference gene primers. Using immunoSEQ multiplex PCR, the repertoire was profiled, and TCRdb retains in-frame clones only, with some absent. V and J calls plus clone size are reproduced from that table; the DNA served to infer D and trimming. The sample holds fewer than 350,000 clones; roughly 90% are singletons and the top ten take 2.3%. Recruitment covered 20 to 25 US areas and drew participants whose ages spanned about 18 to 100 years. The V gene's germline CDR1 is SNHLY and CDR2 FYNNEI. Between the trimmed V and J ends, which lost 4 bases and 1 base, there was a span of 14 bases. The CDR3 has 16 residues.

Material: PBMCs or T cells enriched from blood (not recorded which). This clonotype originated in a woman aged 40 to 50 with acute COVID-19. The rearrangement joins TRBV2 to TRBJ2-4, with D perhaps TRBD2 (6 bases). The CDR3 region has the DNA TGTGCCAGCAGTGTAACTGGAGGAGGGGCCAAAAACATTCAGTACTTC. This sequence encodes CASSVTGGGAKNIQYF.